The 13 T cell receptor beta chains below were found in one sample sequenced in a study of Ad26.COV2.S vaccination and SARS-CoV-2 variants. Libraries were prepared by immunoSEQ multiplex PCR; TCRdb keeps only in-frame clonotypes and omits some of them. Here the sample spans over 450,000 clones, roughly nine tenths being singletons. Treatment indicated: 15 to 20 received Ad26.COV2.S at low or high dose, single or two shots; several received placebo; per-sample allocation not given. Following the first vaccine or placebo injection, samples were taken on day 63. Sequences were derived from peripheral blood, sampled in a trial of Ad26.COV2.S vaccine versus placebo. Receptors were obtained from a person between 18 and 60 years old who received the Ad26.COV2.S COVID-19 vaccine or a placebo.

The V gene is TRBV19, the J gene TRBJ2-7; 8 nucleotides align to TRBD2. The J segment lost 3 bases and the V segment lost 6 bases, leaving 4 bases of the junction unmatched. Per germline, CDR1 LNHDA and CDR2 SQIVND (reference sequence). This CDR3 is built from 13 residues. CDR3 amino acids: CASSPGTSYEQYF. The CDR3 DNA follows: TGTGCCAGTAGCCCCGGGACTAGCTACGAGCAGTACTTC.

This clone appeared once. The chain uses TRBV21-1 and TRBJ2-3; the table's TRBD2 call for D was not verified on the DNA. TRBV21-1 is described as a pseudogene. The CDR3 extends over 14 amino acids. CDR3 in DNA: TGTGCCAGCAGGCCGGGACTCCGCACAGATACGCAGTATTTT. It codes for CASRPGLRTDTQYF.

This clone was counted only a few times. The chain carries TRBV6-5 and TRBJ1-6; D remains unclear. The CDR3 has 15 residues. Germline V CDR1 and CDR2: MNHEY, SVGAGI. The V gene lost 7 bases and the J gene lost 2 bases, with 12 bases spanning the gap. The CDR3 sequence is CASKVELTYNSPLHF. CDR3 in DNA: TGTGCCAGCAAGGTGGAATTGACCTATAATTCACCCCTCCACTTT.

This clone has just one count. V usage is TRBV7-9 and J usage is TRBJ2-7, with a tentative D call TRBD2 (6 bases). CDR1 SEHNR and CDR2 FQNEAQ come from the germline V gene (reference sequence). The ends were cut back, 5 bases at V and 2 bases at J, with 13 bases in the middle. The CDR3 loop spans 14 amino acids. CDR3 sequence: CASSPNRGAYEQYF. The CDR3 coding sequence is TGTGCCAGCAGCCCCAATCGCGGGGCCTACGAGCAGTACTTC.

The gene calls are TRBV15 and TRBJ2-7; 10 bases line up with TRBD1. The ends lost 0 bases at V and 4 bases at J; junction bases unmatched: 9. Germline V gene lookup returns CDR1 LNHNV and CDR2 YYDKDF (reference sequence). This CDR3 is 17 amino acids long. CDR3 sequence reads: CATSREGGQGNSYEQYF. DNA of the CDR3: TGTGCCACCAGCAGAGAAGGGGGACAGGGGAATTCGTACGAGCAGTACTTC.

This clone has just one count. The gene calls are TRBV20-1 and TRBJ2-1; 9 bases align to TRBD1. CDR3 size: 16 residues. Germline V CDR1 and CDR2: DFQATT, SNEGSKA (reference sequence). Trimming took 3 bases from V and 7 from J; bases not matched to a gene: 13. CDR3 DNA sequence: TGCAGTGCTAGTGGGACAGGGACTGTCAGTGGTAATGAGCAGTTCTTC. Amino acids: CSASGTGTVSGNEQFF.

The chain couples TRBV9 to TRBJ2-6; 9 bases are shared with TRBD1. CDR3 length: 20 amino acids. After removal of 3 bases from V and 0 bases from J, the junction contained 13 bases not matched to a gene. CDR1 is SGDLS and CDR2 is YYNGEE in the germline V gene. CDR3 sequence: CASSAYGTGFSLSGANVLTF. The CDR3, as DNA: TGTGCCAGCAGCGCCTACGGGACAGGGTTCTCTCTCTCTGGGGCCAACGTCCTGACTTTC. The full variable domain, completed using reference TRBV9 and TRBJ2-6, is DSGVTQTPKHLITATGQRVTLRCSPRSGDLSVYWYQQSLDQGLQFLIQYYNGEERAKGNILERFSAQQFPDLHSELNLSSLELGDSALYFCASSAYGTGFSLSGANVLTFGAGSRLTVL.

The rearrangement joins TRBV4-3 to TRBJ2-5; no firm D call. The CDR3 sequence is 15 residues long. Germline V gene lookup returns CDR1 LGHNA and CDR2 YSLEER. V was cut by 0 bases and J by 4 bases, with 12 bases left in between. Written as DNA, the CDR3 is TGCGCCAGCAGCCAAGAGGGCCCTGGCGGAGAGACCCAGTACTTC. Translated: CASSQEGPGGETQYF.

The genes are TRBV7-8 and TRBJ1-1; a possible D gene is TRBD1 (5 bases). The CDR3 spans 15 residues. V dropped 0 bases and J dropped 2 bases, with 10 bases sitting between them. Germline loops: CDR1 SGHVS, CDR2 FQNEAQ. CDR3 in amino acids: CASSLAYGGNTEAFF. The CDR3 DNA sequence: TGTGCCAGCAGCTTAGCGTACGGGGGAAACACTGAAGCTTTCTTT.

The rearrangement joins TRBV9 to TRBJ2-3; D is unclear. CDR1 is SGDLS, CDR2 YYNGEE, per germline. This CDR3 comprises 10 residues. V was trimmed by 8 bases and J by 0 bases, leaving 1 base between them. The CDR3 is CARSTDTQYF. The CDR3 coding sequence is TGTGCCAGAAGCACAGATACGCAGTATTTT.

The table lists this clone with a few counts. The V call is TRBV2, the J call TRBJ2-7; D gene ambiguous. Germline V gene lookup returns CDR1 SNHLY and CDR2 FYNNEI. The CDR3 consists of 15 residues. V was clipped by 6 bases and J by 0 bases, with 15 bases between them. CDR3 bases: TGTGCCAGCAGGGCAGACCCAGCCTCCTCCTACGAGCAGTACTTC. Translating gives CASRADPASSYEQYF.

The J gene is TRBJ1-4, the V gene TRBV7-9; the D gene is possibly TRBD1 (6 bases). Germline V CDR1 and CDR2: SEHNR, FQNEAQ (reference sequence). The V and J ends lost 0 bases and 7 bases respectively, with 12 bases between them. The CDR3 contains 15 residues. The CDR3 loop reads CASSLAGGRAEKLFF. In DNA, the CDR3 is TGTGCCAGCAGCTTAGCCGGGGGGCGCGCTGAAAAACTGTTTTTT.

To note about this clone: The same CDR3 arises from other DNA sequences in this sample as well. The genes are TRBV7-9 and TRBJ2-7; no clear D gene. V lost 2 bases and J lost 5, with 7 bases in between. The CDR3 spans 12 residues. CDR1 is SEHNR and CDR2 is FQNEAQ in the germline V gene (reference sequence). This CDR3 reads CASSLQPNEQYF. Here the CDR3 DNA reads TGTGCCAGCAGCTTACAACCGAACGAGCAGTACTTC.